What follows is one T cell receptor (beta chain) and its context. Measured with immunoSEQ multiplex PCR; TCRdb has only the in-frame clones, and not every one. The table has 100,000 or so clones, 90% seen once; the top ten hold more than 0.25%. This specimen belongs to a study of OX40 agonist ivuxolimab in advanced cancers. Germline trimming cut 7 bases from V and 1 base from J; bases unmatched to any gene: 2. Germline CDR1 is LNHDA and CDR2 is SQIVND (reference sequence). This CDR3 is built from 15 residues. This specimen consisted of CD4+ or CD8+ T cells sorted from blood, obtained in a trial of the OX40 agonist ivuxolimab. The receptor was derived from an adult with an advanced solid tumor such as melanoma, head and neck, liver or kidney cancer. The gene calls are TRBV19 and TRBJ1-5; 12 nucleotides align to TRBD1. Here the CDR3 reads CASIGTGGSNQPQHF. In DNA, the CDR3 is TGTGCCAGTATCGGGACAGGGGGCAGCAATCAGCCCCAGCATTTT.